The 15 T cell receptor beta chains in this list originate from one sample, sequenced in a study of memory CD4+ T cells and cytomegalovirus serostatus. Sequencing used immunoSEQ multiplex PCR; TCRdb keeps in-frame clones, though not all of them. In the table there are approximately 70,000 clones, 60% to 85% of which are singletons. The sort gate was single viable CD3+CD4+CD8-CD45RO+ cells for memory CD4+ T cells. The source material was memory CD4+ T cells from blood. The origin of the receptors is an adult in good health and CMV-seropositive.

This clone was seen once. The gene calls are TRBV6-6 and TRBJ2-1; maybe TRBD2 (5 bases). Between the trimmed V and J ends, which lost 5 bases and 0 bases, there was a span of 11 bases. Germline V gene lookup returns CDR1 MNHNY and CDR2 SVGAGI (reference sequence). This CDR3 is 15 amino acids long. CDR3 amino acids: CASSEGQSSYNEQFF. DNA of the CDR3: TGTGCCAGCAGTGAGGGTCAGAGCTCCTACAATGAGCAGTTCTTC.

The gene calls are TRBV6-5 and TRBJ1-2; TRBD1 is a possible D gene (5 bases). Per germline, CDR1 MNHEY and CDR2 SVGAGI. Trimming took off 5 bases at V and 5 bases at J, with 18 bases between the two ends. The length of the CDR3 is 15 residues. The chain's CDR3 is CASSPNTDQGYGYTF. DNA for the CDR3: TGTGCCAGCAGTCCTAATACTGACCAGGGATATGGCTACACCTTC.

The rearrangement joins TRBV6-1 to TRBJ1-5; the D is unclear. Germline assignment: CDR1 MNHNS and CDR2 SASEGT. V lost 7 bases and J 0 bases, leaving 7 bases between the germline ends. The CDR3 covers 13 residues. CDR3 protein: CASILDSNQPQHF. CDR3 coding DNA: TGTGCCAGCATCTTAGATAGCAATCAGCCCCAGCATTTT.

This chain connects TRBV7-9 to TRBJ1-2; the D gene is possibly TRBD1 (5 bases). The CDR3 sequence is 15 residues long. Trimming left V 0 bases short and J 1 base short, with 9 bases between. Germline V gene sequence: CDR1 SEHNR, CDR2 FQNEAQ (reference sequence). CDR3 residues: CASSLAGEVNYGYTF. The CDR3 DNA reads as TGTGCCAGCAGCTTAGCAGGGGAAGTTAACTATGGCTACACCTTC.

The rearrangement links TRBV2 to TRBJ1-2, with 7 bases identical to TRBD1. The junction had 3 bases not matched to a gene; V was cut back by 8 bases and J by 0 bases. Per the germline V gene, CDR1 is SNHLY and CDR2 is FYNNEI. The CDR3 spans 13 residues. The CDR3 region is CASQGQTNYGYTF. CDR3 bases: TGTGCCAGCCAGGGACAGACTAACTATGGCTACACCTTC.

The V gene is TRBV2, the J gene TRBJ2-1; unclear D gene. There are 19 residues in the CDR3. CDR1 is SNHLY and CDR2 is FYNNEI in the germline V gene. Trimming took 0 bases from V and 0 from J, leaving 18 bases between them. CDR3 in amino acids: CASSEAGVLWETSYNEQFF. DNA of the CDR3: TGTGCCAGCAGTGAAGCGGGCGTGTTGTGGGAAACCTCCTACAATGAGCAGTTCTTC.

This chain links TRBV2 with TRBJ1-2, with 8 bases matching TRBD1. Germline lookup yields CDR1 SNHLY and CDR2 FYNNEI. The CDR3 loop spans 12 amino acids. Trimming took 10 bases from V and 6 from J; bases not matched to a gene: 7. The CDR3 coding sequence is TGTGCCACAGCGGACAGGGTGGATGGCTACACCTTC. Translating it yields CATADRVDGYTF.

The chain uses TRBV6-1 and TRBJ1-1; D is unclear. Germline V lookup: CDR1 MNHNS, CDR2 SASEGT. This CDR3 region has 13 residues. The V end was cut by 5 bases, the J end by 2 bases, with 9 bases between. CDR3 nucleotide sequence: TGTGCCAGCAGTTGGGCAGGAAACACTGAAGCTTTCTTT. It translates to CASSWAGNTEAFF.

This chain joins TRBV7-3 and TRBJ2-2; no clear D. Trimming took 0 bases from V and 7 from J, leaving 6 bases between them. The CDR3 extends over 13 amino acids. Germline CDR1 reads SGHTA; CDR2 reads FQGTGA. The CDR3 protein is CASSLTGNGELFF. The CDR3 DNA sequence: TGTGCCAGCAGCTTAACGGGGAACGGGGAGCTGTTTTTT.

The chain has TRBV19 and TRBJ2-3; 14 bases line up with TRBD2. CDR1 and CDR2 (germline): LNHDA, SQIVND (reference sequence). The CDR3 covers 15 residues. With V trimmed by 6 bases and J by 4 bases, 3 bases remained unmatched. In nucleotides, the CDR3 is TGTGCCAGTAGAAAGACTAGCGGGGGGGCAGATACGCAGTATTTT. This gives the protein CASRKTSGGADTQYF. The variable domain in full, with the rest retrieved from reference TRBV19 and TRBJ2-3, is DGGITQSPKYLFRKEGQNVTLSCEQNLNHDAMYWYRQDPGQGLRLIYYSQIVNDFQKGDIAEGYSVSREKKESFPLTVTSAQKNPTAFYLCASRKTSGGADTQYFGPGTRLTVL.

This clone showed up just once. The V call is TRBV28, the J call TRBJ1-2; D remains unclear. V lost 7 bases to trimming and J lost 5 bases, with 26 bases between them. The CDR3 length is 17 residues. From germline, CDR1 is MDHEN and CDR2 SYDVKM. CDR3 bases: TGTGCCAGCACCCTTAACCTCGGACGTACGGGGTCATATGGCTACACCTTC. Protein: CASTLNLGRTGSYGYTF.

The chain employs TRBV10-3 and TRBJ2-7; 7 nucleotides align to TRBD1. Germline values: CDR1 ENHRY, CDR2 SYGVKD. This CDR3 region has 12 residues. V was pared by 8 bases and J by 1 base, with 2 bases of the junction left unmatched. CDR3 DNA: TGTGCCATCTCGGGACAGTCCTACGAGCAGTACTTC. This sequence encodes CAISGQSYEQYF.

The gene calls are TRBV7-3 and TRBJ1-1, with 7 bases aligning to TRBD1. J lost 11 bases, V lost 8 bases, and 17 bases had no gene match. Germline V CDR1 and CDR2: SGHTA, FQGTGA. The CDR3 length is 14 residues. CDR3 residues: CASFGRGPGLKAFF. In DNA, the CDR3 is TGTGCCAGCTTCGGAAGGGGGCCGGGGTTGAAGGCTTTCTTT.

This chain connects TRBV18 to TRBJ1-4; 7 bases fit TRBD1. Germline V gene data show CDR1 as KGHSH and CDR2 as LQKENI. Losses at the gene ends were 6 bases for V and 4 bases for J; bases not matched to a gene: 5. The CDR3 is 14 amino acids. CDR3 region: CASSPGQHNEKLFF. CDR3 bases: TGTGCCAGCTCCCCGGGACAGCATAATGAAAAACTGTTTTTT.

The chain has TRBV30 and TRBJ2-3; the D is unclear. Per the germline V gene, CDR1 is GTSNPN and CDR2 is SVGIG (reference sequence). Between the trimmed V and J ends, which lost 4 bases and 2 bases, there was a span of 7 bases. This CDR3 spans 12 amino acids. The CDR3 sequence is CAWNTLTDTQYF. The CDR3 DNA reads TGTGCCTGGAATACCCTCACAGATACGCAGTATTTT.